The text below deals with one T cell receptor beta chain. Its cognate antigen is unknown. The data stem from a study of siplizumab effects on memory and regulatory T cells. Points from the study as a whole: Tregs that proliferated in siplizumab cultures did not have their suppressive function confirmed. No naive or memory phenotype could be assigned to roughly 75-95% of proliferating clones.

V was trimmed by 8 bases and J by 8 bases, leaving 21 bases between them. Germline values: CDR1 MDHEN, CDR2 SYDVKM. CDR3 length: 14 amino acids. The method was immunoSEQ multiplex PCR; TCRdb's version includes in-frame clones alone and lacks a portion of them. The sample lists tens of thousands of clones, roughly 90% occurring once. The sequenced sample consisted of Tregs sorted from blood. The rearrangement joins TRBV28 to TRBJ1-2; D is uncertain. This TCR came from a human donor in good health. This chain's CDR3 is CASGNLAHRKGYTF. The CDR3 DNA reads as TGTGCCAGCGGTAATTTGGCACACCGGAAGGGCTACACCTTC.